Listed here are 6 T cell receptor beta chains from one sample, sequenced in a study of T cells expressing NK-cell markers. With the 5' RACE reads reprocessed, TCRdb shows one record per CDR3 protein and no DNA. Across 200,000 to 300,000 distinct CDR3 sequences, the top ten clones capture 4% to 5% of the sample. The sample consisted of blood T cells: a sorted CD56 or NKG2C T cell subset, CD4+ or CD8+ T cells, or bulk PBMC T cells (not recorded which). The receptor set was obtained from a woman aged 18 to 75 in good health.

The chain uses TRBV12-3 or TRBV12-4 and TRBJ1-5; TCRdb designates TRBD1, a call that cannot be tested without DNA. The CDR3 has 15 amino acids. This CDR3 is CASSLQSGFNQPQHF.

The V call is TRBV5-1, the J call TRBJ2-5; TCRdb calls TRBD1, which cannot be checked without DNA. This CDR3 spans 16 amino acids. Germline CDR1 and CDR2: SGHRS and YFSETQ. This chain's CDR3 is CASSLGPLGVVETQYF. The entire variable domain, with the rest obtained from reference TRBV5-1 and TRBJ2-5, is as follows: KAGVTQTPRYLIKTRGQQVTLSCSPISGHRSVSWYQQTPGQGLQFLFEYFSETQRNKGNFPGRFSGRQFSNSRSEMNVSTLELGDSALYLCASSLGPLGVVETQYFGPGTRLLVL.

J is TRBJ2-5 and V is TRBV7-3; TCRdb proposes TRBD2, but this gene call is untestable without DNA. CDR1 and CDR2 from the germline V gene are SGHTA and FQGTGA. The CDR3 is made up of 16 amino acids. The CDR3: CASSLEPPGLQETQYF.

This CDR3 is CAWNTGALQYGYTF. The chain has TRBV30 and TRBJ1-2. From germline, CDR1 is GTSNPN and CDR2 SVGIG (reference sequence). The CDR3 totals 14 residues.

This rearrangement joins TRBV4-3 to TRBJ2-6; the D gene TCRdb calls, TRBD2, cannot be checked with no DNA. The V gene's germline CDR1 is LGHNA and CDR2 YSLEER. The CDR3 runs to 17 residues. CDR3 loop: CASSQDVRVSGANVLTF.

The gene calls are TRBV6-1 and TRBJ1-4; there is no DNA to check the TCRdb D call of TRBD1. Per the germline V gene, CDR1 is MNHNS and CDR2 is SASEGT. This CDR3 has 15 amino acids. CDR3 sequence: CASRTSAGPNEKLFF.